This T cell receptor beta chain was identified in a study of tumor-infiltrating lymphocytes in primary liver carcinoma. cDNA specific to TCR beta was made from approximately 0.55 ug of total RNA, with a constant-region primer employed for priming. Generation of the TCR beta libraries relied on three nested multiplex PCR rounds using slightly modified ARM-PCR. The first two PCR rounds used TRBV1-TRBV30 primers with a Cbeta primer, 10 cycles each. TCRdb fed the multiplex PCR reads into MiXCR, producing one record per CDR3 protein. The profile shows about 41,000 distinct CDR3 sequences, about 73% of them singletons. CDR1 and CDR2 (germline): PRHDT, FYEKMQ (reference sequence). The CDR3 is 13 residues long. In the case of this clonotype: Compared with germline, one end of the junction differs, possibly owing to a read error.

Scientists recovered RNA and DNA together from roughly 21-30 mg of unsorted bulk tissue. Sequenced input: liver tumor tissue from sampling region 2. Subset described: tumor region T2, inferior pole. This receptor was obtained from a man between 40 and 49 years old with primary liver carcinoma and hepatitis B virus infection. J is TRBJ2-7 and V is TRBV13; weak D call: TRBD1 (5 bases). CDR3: CASRLQERNEQYF. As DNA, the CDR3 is TGTGCCAGCCGCTTACAGGAGAGGAACGAGCAGTACTTC.